These 19 T cell receptor beta chains share one sample of origin, sequenced in a study of blood T cell repertoires in COVID-19. TCRdb's table, derived via immunoSEQ multiplex PCR, lists solely in-frame clones and lacks some. The sample includes some 150,000 clones, 65% to 90% of them seen just once. What was sequenced was peripheral blood. The receptors shown here come from a man aged 50-59 years with acute or convalescent COVID-19.

The rearrangement joins TRBV10-1 to TRBJ1-1; TRBD1 agrees at 9 bases. The germline gives CDR1 WNHNN, CDR2 SYGVQD (reference sequence). The CDR3 runs 14 residues. With 5 bases clipped from V and 1 base from J, the junction kept 2 bases outside the gene matches. CDR3 DNA sequence: TGCGCCAGCAGTCCGACAGGGGGGAACACTGAAGCTTTCTTT. This gives the protein CASSPTGGNTEAFF.

J is TRBJ2-7 and V is TRBV7-3; 7 bases line up with TRBD1. The V gene end was trimmed by 4 bases and the J gene end by 5 bases; junction bases not matched to a gene: 5. CDR3 size: 13 residues. The germline V gene encodes CDR1 SGHTA and CDR2 FQGTGA. CDR3 coding DNA: TGTGCCAGCAGCTCCGGACAGGCAAACGAGCAGTACTTC. It encodes CASSSGQANEQYF.

This chain joins TRBV11-3 and TRBJ2-1; TRBD2 agrees at 10 bases. The CDR3 is made up of 15 amino acids. The V gene's germline CDR1 is SGHNT and CDR2 YENEEA. V dropped 5 bases and J dropped 9; count of bases not matched to a gene: 10. This chain's CDR3 is CASSILAGVYIEQFF. In DNA, the CDR3 is TGTGCCAGCAGCATCCTAGCGGGAGTGTATATTGAGCAGTTCTTC.

This chain uses TRBV5-4 with TRBJ2-7; D may be TRBD1 (5 bases). Per the germline V gene, CDR1 is SGHNT and CDR2 is YYREEE (reference sequence). The V gene lost 0 bases and the J gene lost 3 bases, with 10 bases spanning the gap. The CDR3 is made up of 14 amino acids. The DNA for the CDR3 is TGTGCCAGCAGCTTGGGTACGGACAACTACGAGCAGTACTTC. Its protein product is CASSLGTDNYEQYF.

In DNA form, the CDR3 reads TGTGCCATCAGTGGAGGGACAGGGGGTGTTCAGCCCCAGCATTTT. Amino acid sequence: CAISGGTGGVQPQHF. This chain connects TRBV10-3 to TRBJ1-5; the match to TRBD1 covers 11 bases. The CDR3 extends over 15 amino acids. Germline trimming cut 4 bases from V and 6 bases from J; bases unmatched to any gene: 5. Germline V gene lookup returns CDR1 ENHRY and CDR2 SYGVKD.

The chain recombines TRBV5-1 with TRBJ1-1; the D is unclear. Germline CDR1 SGHRS, CDR2 YFSETQ. V was pared by 3 bases and J by 0 bases, with 12 bases between. There are 15 residues in the CDR3. This chain's CDR3 is CASSSSGGVNTEAFF. The CDR3 DNA reads TGCGCCAGCAGCTCGAGTGGAGGAGTGAACACTGAAGCTTTCTTT.

The chain uses TRBV4-1 and TRBJ2-7; TRBD2 matches at 7 bases. Germline assignment: CDR1 MGHRA and CDR2 YSYEKL. V gave up 1 base and J gave up 6 bases; unmatched junction bases: 6. The CDR3 totals 14 residues. The CDR3 bases are TGCGCCAGCAGCCAAGGGACTAGAAGACGCGAGCAGTACTTC. Its translation: CASSQGTRRREQYF.

The chain joins TRBV5-6 to TRBJ2-1, with 8 bases matching TRBD2. The germline V gene encodes CDR1 SGHDT and CDR2 YYEEEE. V was clipped by 2 bases and J by 2 bases; unmatched bases: 3. This CDR3 region has 15 residues. The CDR3 DNA is TGTGCCAGCAGCTTTGCAGCGGGAGCCTACAATGAGCAGTTCTTC. Protein: CASSFAAGAYNEQFF.

The chain carries TRBV30 and TRBJ2-1; TRBD2 matches 8 bases. CDR1 and CDR2 from the germline V gene are GTSNPN and SVGIG (reference sequence). V trimming: 0 bases; J trimming: 4 bases; junction bases outside the gene matches: 11. This CDR3 has 17 amino acids. The CDR3 DNA sequence: TGTGCCTGGAGTGTGGATTATACGGGAGGGGTTTACAATGAGCAGTTCTTC. Residues: CAWSVDYTGGVYNEQFF. Full variable domain (missing parts from reference TRBV30 and TRBJ2-1): SQTIHQWPATLVQPVGSPLSLECTVEGTSNPNLYWYRQAAGRGLQLLFYSVGIGQISSEVPQNLSASRPQDRQFILSSKKLLLSDSGFYLCAWSVDYTGGVYNEQFFGPGTRLTVL.

J is TRBJ1-1 and V is TRBV25-1; D unresolved. Germline CDR1 and CDR2: MGHDK and SYGVNS. Deletions cut 6 bases from V and 5 bases from J, with 10 bases between. The CDR3 has 12 residues. CDR3 loop: CASSEAGTEAFF. Written as DNA, the CDR3 is TGTGCCAGCAGCGAAGCCGGGACTGAAGCTTTCTTT.

V usage is TRBV9 and J usage is TRBJ1-1; D ambiguous. Deletions cut 3 bases from V and 6 bases from J, with 12 bases between. Germline assignment: CDR1 SGDLS and CDR2 YYNGEE. This CDR3 has 13 residues. CDR3 nucleotide sequence: TGTGCCAGCAGCGCAGACGGGGTAGCTGAAGCTTTCTTT. It encodes CASSADGVAEAFF.

The J gene is TRBJ2-1, the V gene TRBV11-1; no firm D call. The CDR3 spans 12 residues. CDR1 and CDR2 (germline): SGHAT, FQDESV (reference sequence). V was cut by 4 bases and J by 10 bases, with 11 bases left in between. The CDR3 sequence: CASSSLNSEQFF. The CDR3 nucleotides are TGTGCCAGCAGCTCCTTAAACAGCGAGCAGTTCTTC.

CDR3 amino acids: CAISDAGTSDQETQYF. In nucleotides, the CDR3 is TGTGCCATCAGTGACGCCGGGACTAGCGACCAAGAGACCCAGTACTTC. J is TRBJ2-5 and V is TRBV10-3; 10 nucleotides match TRBD2. V lost 3 bases to trimming and J lost 0 bases; unmatched junction nucleotides: 4. CDR3 length equals 16 residues. Germline-derived CDR1 and CDR2 are ENHRY and SYGVKD.

The rearrangement uses TRBV6-1 and TRBJ1-2, with no clear D. Trimming stripped 0 bases from V and 4 bases from J, with 18 bases between. This CDR3 region has 17 residues. The V gene's germline CDR1 is MNHNS and CDR2 SASEGT. The CDR3 DNA follows: TGTGCCAGCAGTGAAGCGCTTCGGAGGTTCGCCGTCTATGGCTACACCTTC. Its protein is CASSEALRRFAVYGYTF.

The rearrangement links TRBV7-8 to TRBJ2-2, with a tentative D call TRBD2 (5 bases). Germline CDR1 reads SGHVS; CDR2 reads FQNEAQ. V lost 5 bases, J lost 8 bases, and 9 bases lay in between. The CDR3 consists of 12 residues. The CDR3 DNA reads TGTGCCAGCAGCCGGCGAGGGGGGGAGCTGTTTTTT. Translated: CASSRRGGELFF.

V usage is TRBV5-6 and J usage is TRBJ2-1; TRBD2 might be the D (7 bases). The CDR3 has 15 residues. Germline V lookup: CDR1 SGHDT, CDR2 YYEEEE. The ends were cut back, 0 bases at V and 3 bases at J, with 10 bases in the middle. The CDR3 spells CASSLAGGGYNEQFF. For the CDR3, the DNA is TGTGCCAGCAGCTTGGCGGGGGGCGGCTACAATGAGCAGTTCTTC.

In its sample, this clone was seen once. The chain is built from TRBV30 and TRBJ1-1; maybe TRBD1 (5 bases). Trimming pared 7 bases from V and 2 bases from J, leaving 11 bases between. This CDR3 comprises 12 residues. In germline, CDR1 is GTSNPN, CDR2 SVGIG (reference sequence). The CDR3 nucleotides are TGTGCCTCCAGGGTTACCAACACTGAAGCTTTCTTT. Residues: CASRVTNTEAFF.

About this clone: One end of the junction is discordant with germline, which a read error may explain. J is TRBJ1-3 and V is TRBV7-7; tentative D call: TRBD1 (5 bases). Germline loops: CDR1 SSHAT, CDR2 FNYEAQ (reference sequence). CDR3 length: 15 amino acids. CDR3 sequence reads: CASSLREGSGNTIYF. CDR3 DNA: TGTGCTAGCAGCTTACGGGAGGGGAGTGGAAACACCATATATTTT.

The chain carries TRBV28 and TRBJ2-5; D unclear. The CDR3 extends over 12 amino acids. CDR1 is MDHEN, CDR2 SYDVKM, per germline. V was cut by 11 bases and J by 5 bases, with 15 bases left in between. The DNA of the CDR3 is TGTGCCCAACTTACCCTGATGGAGACCCAGTACTTC. It translates to CAQLTLMETQYF.